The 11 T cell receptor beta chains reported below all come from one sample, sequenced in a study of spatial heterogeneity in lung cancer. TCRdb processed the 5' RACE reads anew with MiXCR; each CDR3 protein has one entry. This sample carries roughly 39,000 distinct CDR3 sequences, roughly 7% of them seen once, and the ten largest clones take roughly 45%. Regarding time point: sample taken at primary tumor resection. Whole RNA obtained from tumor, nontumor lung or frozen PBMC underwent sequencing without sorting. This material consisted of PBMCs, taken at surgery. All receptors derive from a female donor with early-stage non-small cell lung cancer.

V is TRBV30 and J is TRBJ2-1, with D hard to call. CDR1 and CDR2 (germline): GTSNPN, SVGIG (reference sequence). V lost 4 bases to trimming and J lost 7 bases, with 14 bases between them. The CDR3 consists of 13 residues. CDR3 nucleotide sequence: TGTGCCTGGAACACGGTCCCGGCTAATGAGCAGTTCTTC. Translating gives CAWNTVPANEQFF.

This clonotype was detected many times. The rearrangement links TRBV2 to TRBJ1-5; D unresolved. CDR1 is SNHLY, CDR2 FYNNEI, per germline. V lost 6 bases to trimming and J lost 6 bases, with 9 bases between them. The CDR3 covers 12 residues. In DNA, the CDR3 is TGTGCCAGCAGCAGAGTCCGTCAGCCCCAGCATTTT. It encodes CASSRVRQPQHF.

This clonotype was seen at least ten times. The CDR3 loop reads CASSQGSEQYF. In DNA, the CDR3 is TGTGCCAGCAGCCAAGGGAGCGAGCAGTACTTC. V usage is TRBV3-1 and J usage is TRBJ2-7; no clear D gene. Germline lookup yields CDR1 LGHDT and CDR2 YNNKEL (reference sequence). Trimming stripped 1 base from V and 6 bases from J, with 4 bases between. The CDR3 sequence is 11 residues long.

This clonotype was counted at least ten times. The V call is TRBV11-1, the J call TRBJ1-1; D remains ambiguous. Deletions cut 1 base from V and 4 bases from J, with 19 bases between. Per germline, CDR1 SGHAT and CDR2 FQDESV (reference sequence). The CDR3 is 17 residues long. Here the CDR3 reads CASSLEASAGLGTEAFF. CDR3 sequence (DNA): TGTGCCAGCAGCTTAGAAGCCTCGGCGGGTTTGGGCACTGAAGCTTTCTTT.

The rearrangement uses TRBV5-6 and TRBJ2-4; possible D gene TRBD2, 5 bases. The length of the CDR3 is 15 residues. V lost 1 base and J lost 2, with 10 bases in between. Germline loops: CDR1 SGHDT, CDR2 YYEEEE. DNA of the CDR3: TGTGCCAGCAGCTTGCCGGGGTCTCCCAAAAACATTCAGTACTTC. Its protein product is CASSLPGSPKNIQYF. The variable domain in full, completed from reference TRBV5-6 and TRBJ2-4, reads DAGVTQSPTHLIKTRGQQVTLRCSPKSGHDTVSWYQQALGQGPQFIFQYYEEEERQRGNFPDRFSGHQFPNYSSELNVNALLLGDSALYLCASSLPGSPKNIQYFGAGTRLSVL.

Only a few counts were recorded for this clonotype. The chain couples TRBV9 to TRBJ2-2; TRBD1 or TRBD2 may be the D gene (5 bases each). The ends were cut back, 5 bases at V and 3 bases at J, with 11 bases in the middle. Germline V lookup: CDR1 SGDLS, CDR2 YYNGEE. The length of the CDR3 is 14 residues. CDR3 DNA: TGTGCCAGCAGTTTAAGGGACCACACCGGGGAGCTGTTTTTT. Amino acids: CASSLRDHTGELFF.

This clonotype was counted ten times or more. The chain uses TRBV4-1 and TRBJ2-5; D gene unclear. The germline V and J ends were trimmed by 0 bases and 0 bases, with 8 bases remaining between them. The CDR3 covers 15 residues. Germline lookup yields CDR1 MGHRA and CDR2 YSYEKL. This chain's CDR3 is CASSQESGNQETQYF. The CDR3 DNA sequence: TGCGCCAGCAGCCAAGAGTCAGGAAACCAAGAGACCCAGTACTTC.

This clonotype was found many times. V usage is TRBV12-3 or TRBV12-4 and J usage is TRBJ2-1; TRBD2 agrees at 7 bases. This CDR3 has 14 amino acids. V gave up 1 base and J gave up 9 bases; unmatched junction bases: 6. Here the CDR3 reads CASSLVQRGGEQFF. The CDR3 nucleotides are TGTGCCAGCAGTTTAGTACAGCGGGGAGGTGAGCAGTTCTTC.

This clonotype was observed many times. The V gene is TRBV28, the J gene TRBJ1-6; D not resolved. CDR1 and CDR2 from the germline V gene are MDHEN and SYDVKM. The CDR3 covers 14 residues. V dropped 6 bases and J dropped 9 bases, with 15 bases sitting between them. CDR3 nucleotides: TGTGCCAGCAGCCTCGGCTTTGTTGGTTCACCCCTCCACTTT. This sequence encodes CASSLGFVGSPLHF.

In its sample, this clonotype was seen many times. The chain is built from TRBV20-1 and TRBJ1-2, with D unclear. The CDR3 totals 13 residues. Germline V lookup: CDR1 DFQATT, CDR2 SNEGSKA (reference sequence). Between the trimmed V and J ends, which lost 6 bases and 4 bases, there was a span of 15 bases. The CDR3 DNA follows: TGCAGTGCCCAAGGGCAAGGGAGCTATGGCTACACCTTC. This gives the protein CSAQGQGSYGYTF.

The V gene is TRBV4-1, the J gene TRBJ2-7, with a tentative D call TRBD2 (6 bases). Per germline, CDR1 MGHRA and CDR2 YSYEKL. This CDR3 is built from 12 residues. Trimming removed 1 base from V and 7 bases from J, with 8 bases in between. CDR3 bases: TGCGCCAGCAGCCAAGGGGAGGCGGAGCAGTACTTC. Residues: CASSQGEAEQYF.